This TCR beta chain was sequenced for a study of OX40 agonist ivuxolimab in advanced cancers. Study overall: Patients got intravenous ivuxolimab at 0.01 to 10 mg/kg every 2 weeks. Study-level results: Partial responders at 0.1-3.0 mg/kg showed near-lowest clonal expansion.

Assay used: immunoSEQ multiplex PCR; TCRdb lists only in-frame clones, some missing. This table holds approximately 70,000 clones, 92% found once. CDR1 and CDR2 from the germline V gene are KGHSH and LQKENI. Trimming took 3 bases from V and 2 from J, leaving 11 bases between them. This CDR3 spans 14 amino acids. Comments on this clone: Its target is unknown.

Source: CD4+ or CD8+ T cells sorted from blood, taken in a trial of the OX40 agonist ivuxolimab. The chain carries TRBV18 and TRBJ2-7, with D uncertain. The receptor was isolated from an adult with an advanced solid tumor such as melanoma, head and neck, liver or kidney cancer. CDR3 loop: CASSPPSATYEQYF. Here the CDR3 DNA reads TGTGCCAGCTCACCGCCCTCAGCAACCTACGAGCAGTACTTC.